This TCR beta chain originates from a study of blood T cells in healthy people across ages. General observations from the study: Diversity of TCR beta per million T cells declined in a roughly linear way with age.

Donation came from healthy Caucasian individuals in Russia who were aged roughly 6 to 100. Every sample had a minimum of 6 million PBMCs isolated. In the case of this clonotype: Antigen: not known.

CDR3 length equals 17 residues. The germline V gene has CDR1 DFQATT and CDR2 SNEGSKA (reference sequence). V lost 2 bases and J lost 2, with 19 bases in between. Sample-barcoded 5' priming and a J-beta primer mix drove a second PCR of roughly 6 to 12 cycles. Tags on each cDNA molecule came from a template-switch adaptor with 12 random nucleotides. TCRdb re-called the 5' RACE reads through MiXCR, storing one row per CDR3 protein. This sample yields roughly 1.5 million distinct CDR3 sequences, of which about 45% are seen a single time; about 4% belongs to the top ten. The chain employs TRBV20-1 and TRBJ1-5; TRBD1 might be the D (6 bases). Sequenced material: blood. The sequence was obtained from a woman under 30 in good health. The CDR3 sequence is CSARSQTGATGNQPQHF. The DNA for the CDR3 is TGCAGTGCTAGATCTCAGACAGGAGCTACCGGCAATCAGCCCCAGCATTTT.